This T cell receptor beta chain was sequenced during a study of blood T cells in healthy people across ages. The use of a sample-barcoded 5' primer and a J-beta primer mix characterized a second PCR of roughly 7 to 11 cycles. TCRdb called the 5' RACE reads again in MiXCR, with one record for every CDR3 protein. The sample comprises about 640,000 distinct CDR3 sequences, about 28% of which are singletons, and 15% to 19% rests with the top ten. The CDR3 is 12 residues long. The germline CDR1 and CDR2 sequences are DFQATT and SNEGSKA (reference sequence). With regard to this clonotype: It may be a read error: a sequence one base away is much more abundant.

The source material was blood. The clonotype comes from a woman older than 75 in good health. The chain has TRBV20-1 and TRBJ2-5; D perhaps matches TRBD2 (6 bases). CDR3 sequence (DNA): TGCAGTTCGGGACCGACGGGAGAGACCCTGTACTTC. Its translation: CSSGPTGETLYF.